This TCR beta chain was sequenced for a study of long-term antiretroviral therapy in people with HIV (dated by TCRdb to about 2022). Background for the entire study: The earliest samples were collected roughly a decade before the 2015 WHO recommendation for immediate ART, at a time when ART was usually postponed until CD4 counts fell. Whether ART initiation and durable HIV suppression were associated with changes in peripheral blood TRB repertoire composition and diversity was tested in a retrospective serial study. A total of around 200 cryopreserved PBMC samples were contributed to the cohort by 30 adults with confirmed HIV infection, with samples collected serially over a mean of approximately six years (range 1-12). Eleven of the 30 participants with HIV were female. No cross-contamination during QIAcube processing turned up in test extractions that ran a monoclonal T-cell line alongside 33 polyclonal samples. Here is what the overall study found, with its caveats: Inferences about post-ART repertoire changes were limited because no data were available on ART adherence, viral resistance or therapy changes. CDR3 length ranges in HIV repertoires were narrower than in controls, and network structure suggested an antigen-experienced repertoire with only a slight naive shift after ART. Expanded TRB clones identified before ART initiation dominated the repertoire at all time points, although this dominance fluctuated and declined in many PLHIV after ART. Because PBMC availability was limited, only the TCR beta chain was sequenced, with no alpha chain pairing. Starting ART was linked to a significant rise in TRB diversity, yet even with long-term ART the diversity remained significantly lower than in transplant donor controls. Unsorted PBMC were profiled instead of sorted CD4+ and CD8+ T cells because pre-ART samples had limited cell numbers. The samples span the years 2004 to 2017, and the ART regimens used at that time may not be as effective as current regimens.

About this clone: What this receptor recognizes is not known. Base qualities are missing; no much larger clone stands one base away.

Taken from the germline V gene (reference sequence), the CDR1 and CDR2 loops are SGHKS and YYEKEE. Trimming accounts for 0 bases at V and 3 bases at J, while the number of junction bases matched to no gene is 8. The CDR3 sequence holds 18 residues, the cysteine and phenylalanine included. Solely the CDR3 DNA is kept, with 54 bases framed from the first base. Sequencing of the TRB variable region was done with the immunoSEQ hsTCRB v3.0 assay at survey level resolution. The targeted TRB sequencing depth was about 35,000-55,000 T-cell genomes per sample. TRB libraries were pooled and sequenced on an Illumina MiSeq using a v3 150-cycle kit. The study's processing was this. Repertoire analysis was run in R within a reproducible Nextflow workflow that covered QC, data transformation and analysis. LymphoSeq2, an R package for exploring AIRR-Seq data, was used to implement the custom analyses. Four samples that produced fewer than 5000 total TRB sequences were removed, so 180 or so HIV repertoires were analyzed. Among the 200 or so HIV repertoires that were kept, roughly 59 were collected before ART initiation and 120 to 140 were collected after ART initiation. Each repertoire was downsampled to 5000 TRB nucleotide sequences, and summary statistics were averaged across 100 downsampling iterations. The analysis kept only TRB sequences whose CDR3 regions were at least seven amino acids long. Diversity was assessed using a clonality score derived from Shannon entropy and using the Gini coefficient. In the repertoire networks, any two of the top 5000 CDR3 amino acid sequences were connected whenever the two sequences differed by an edit distance of one. For TRB CDR3 amino acid sequences, antigen specificity groups and MHC restriction were predicted with GLIPH2. To flag known CMV, EBV, HIV or tissue antigen associations, CDR3 amino acid sequences were matched against VDJdb and McPAS-TCR. Pre-ART, post-ART and control groups were compared with Wilcoxon signed-rank tests and Holm-Bonferroni correction. Held by TCRdb, this immuneACCESS table contains in-frame sequences only and omits some clones. Under half of the omission traces to an unresolved V gene where checked; the cause of the rest is unknown. The D gene and trimming were derived from the DNA, and the V and J assignments and clone size from that table. This sample has about 33,000 clones in its table, and 65% to 80% of those were observed once. The ten largest make up about 7.1% of the sample.

To be included, a participant needed at least one PBMC sample from before ART initiation plus at least two post-ART samples. Every participant with HIV received treatment in the United States of America. Cryopreserved samples of 1-10 million PBMC were thawed and washed before DNA extraction. At the time of the earliest PBMC sample, participants with HIV were aged between roughly 23 and 60 years. Per participant, PBMC samples came from 1-4 timepoints prior to ART initiation and 2-8 timepoints following ART initiation, for a median of 7 samples. For every participant, serial HIV viral load, CD4+ T-cell count, ART history and demographic data were obtained. Genomic DNA was extracted from unsorted PBMC with a Qiagen kit on a QIAcube, with processing performed in batches of 12 samples.

The origin of this receptor is a woman aged 45-60 years with HIV. The sequencing used unsorted PBMCs, collected 2 years after starting antiretroviral therapy. Here the chain combines TRBV5-5 and TRBJ2-5; TRBD2 aligns with 13 central bases. The CDR3 reads CASSLALAGGLKKETQYF. The nucleotide sequence is given as TGTGCCAGCAGCTTGGCACTAGCGGGGGGGTTAAAGAAAGAGACCCAGTACTTC. Full variable domain (CDR3 extended with the reference TRBV5-5 and TRBJ2-5 proteins): DAGVTQSPTHLIKTRGQQVTLRCSPISGHKSVSWYQQVLGQGPQFIFQYYEKEERGRGNFPDRFSARQFPNYSSELNVNALLLGDSALYLCASSLALAGGLKKETQYFGPGTRLLVL.